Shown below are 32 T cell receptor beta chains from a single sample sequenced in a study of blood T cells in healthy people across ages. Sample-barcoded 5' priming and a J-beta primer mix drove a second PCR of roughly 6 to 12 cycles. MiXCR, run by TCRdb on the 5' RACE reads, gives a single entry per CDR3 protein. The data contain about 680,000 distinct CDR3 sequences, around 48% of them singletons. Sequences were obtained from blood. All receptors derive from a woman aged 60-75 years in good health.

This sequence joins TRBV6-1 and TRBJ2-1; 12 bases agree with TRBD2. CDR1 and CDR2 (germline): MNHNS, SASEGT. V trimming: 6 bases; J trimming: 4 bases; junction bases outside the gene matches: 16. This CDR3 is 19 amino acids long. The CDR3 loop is CASRITGTSGPGGYNEQFF. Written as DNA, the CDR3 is TGTGCCAGCAGGATAACCGGGACTAGCGGGCCCGGCGGGTACAATGAGCAGTTCTTC.

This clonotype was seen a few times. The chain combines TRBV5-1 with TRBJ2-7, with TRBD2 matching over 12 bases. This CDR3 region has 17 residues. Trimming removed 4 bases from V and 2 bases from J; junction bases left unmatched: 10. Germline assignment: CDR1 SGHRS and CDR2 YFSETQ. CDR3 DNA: TGCGCCAGCAGCCCCCGGACTAGCGGGATCTCCACCTACGAGCAGTACTTC. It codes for CASSPRTSGISTYEQYF.

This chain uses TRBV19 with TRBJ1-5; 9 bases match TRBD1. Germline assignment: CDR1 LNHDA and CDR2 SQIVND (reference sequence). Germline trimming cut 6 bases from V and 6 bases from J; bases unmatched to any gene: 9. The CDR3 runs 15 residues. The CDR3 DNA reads TGTGCCAGTAGCCCCGGACAGGGGAGTAGTCAGCCCCAGCATTTT. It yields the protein CASSPGQGSSQPQHF.

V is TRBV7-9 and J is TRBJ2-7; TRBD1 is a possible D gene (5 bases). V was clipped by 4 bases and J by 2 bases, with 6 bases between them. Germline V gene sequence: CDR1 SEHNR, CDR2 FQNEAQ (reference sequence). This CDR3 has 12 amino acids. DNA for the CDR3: TGTGCCAGCAGCTCGGACACCTACGAGCAGTACTTC. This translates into CASSSDTYEQYF.

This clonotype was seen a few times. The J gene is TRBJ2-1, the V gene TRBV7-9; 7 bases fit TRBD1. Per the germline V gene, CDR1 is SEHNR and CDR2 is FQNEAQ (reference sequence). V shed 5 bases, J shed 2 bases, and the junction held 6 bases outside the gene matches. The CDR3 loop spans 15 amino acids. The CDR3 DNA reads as TGTGCCAGCAGCCCCGACAGGGCGGCCTACAATGAGCAGTTCTTC. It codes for CASSPDRAAYNEQFF.

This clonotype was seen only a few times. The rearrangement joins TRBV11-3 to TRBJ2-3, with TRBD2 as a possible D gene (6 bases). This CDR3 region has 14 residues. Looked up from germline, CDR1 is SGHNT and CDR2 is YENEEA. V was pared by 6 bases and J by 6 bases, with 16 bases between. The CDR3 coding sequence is TGTGCCAGCAGTAAACCTAGCGCGCCGGATACGCAGTATTTT. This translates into CASSKPSAPDTQYF.

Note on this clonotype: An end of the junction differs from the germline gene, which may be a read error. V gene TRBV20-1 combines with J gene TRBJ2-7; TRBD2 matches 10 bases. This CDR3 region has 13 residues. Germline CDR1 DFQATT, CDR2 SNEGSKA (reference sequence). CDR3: CSARSSGSYEQYF. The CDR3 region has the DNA TGCAGCGCTAGGTCTAGCGGGAGCTACGAGCAGTACTTC.

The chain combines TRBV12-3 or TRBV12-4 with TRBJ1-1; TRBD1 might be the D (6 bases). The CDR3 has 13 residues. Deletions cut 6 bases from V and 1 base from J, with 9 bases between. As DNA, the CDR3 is TGTGCCAGCAGGAACAGGGAGAACACTGAAGCTTTCTTT. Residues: CASRNRENTEAFF.

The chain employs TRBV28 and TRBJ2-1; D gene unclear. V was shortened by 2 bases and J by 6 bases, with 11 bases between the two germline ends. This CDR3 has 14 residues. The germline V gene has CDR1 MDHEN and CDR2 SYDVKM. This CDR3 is CASSLKLKANEQFF. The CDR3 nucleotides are TGTGCCAGCAGTTTAAAGCTGAAGGCCAATGAGCAGTTCTTC.

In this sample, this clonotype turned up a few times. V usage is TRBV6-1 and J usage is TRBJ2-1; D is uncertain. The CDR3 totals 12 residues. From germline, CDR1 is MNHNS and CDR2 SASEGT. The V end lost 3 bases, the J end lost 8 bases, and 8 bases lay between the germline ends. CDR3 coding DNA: TGTGCCAGCAGTGATGTAGCATATGAGCAGTTCTTC. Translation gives CASSDVAYEQFF.

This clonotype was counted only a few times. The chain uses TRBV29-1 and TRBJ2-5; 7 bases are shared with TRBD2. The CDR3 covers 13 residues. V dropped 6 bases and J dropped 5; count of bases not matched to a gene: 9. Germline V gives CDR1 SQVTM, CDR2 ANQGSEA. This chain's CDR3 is CSVPGLVGETQYF. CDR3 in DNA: TGCAGCGTGCCCGGACTAGTTGGGGAGACCCAGTACTTC. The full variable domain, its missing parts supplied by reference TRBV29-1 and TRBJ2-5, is SAVISQKPSRDICQRGTSLTIQCQVDSQVTMMFWYRQQPGQSLTLIATANQGSEATYESGFVIDKFPISRPNLTFSTLTVSNMSPEDSSIYLCSVPGLVGETQYFGPGTRLLVL.

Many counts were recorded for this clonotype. For the CDR3, the DNA is TGTGCCAGCAGTTTGTCGGGTAATACCAAAAACATTCAGTACTTC. Translated: CASSLSGNTKNIQYF. The rearrangement joins TRBV12-3 or TRBV12-4 to TRBJ2-4; D gene ambiguous. V dropped 3 bases and J dropped 2 bases, with 11 bases sitting between them. The CDR3 is 15 residues long.

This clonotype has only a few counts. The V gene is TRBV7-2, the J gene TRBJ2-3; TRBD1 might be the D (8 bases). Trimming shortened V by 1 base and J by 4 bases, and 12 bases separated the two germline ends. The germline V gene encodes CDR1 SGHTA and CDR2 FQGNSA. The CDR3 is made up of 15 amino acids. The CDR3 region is CASSLGQGRADTQYF. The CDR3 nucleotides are TGTGCCAGCAGCTTAGGACAGGGGAGGGCAGATACGCAGTATTTT. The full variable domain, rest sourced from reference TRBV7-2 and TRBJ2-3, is GAGVSQSPSNKVTEKGKDVELRCDPISGHTALYWYRQSLGQGLEFLIYFQGNSAPDKSGLPSDRFSAERTGGSVSTLTIQRTQQEDSAVYLCASSLGQGRADTQYFGPGTRLTVL.

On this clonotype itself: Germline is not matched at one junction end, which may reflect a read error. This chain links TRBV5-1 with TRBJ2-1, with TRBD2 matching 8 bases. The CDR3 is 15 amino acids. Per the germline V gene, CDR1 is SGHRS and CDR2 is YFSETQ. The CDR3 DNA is TGCGCCAGCAGCTCCCGGACTAGCTCCCACAATGAGCAGTTCTTC. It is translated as CASSSRTSSHNEQFF.

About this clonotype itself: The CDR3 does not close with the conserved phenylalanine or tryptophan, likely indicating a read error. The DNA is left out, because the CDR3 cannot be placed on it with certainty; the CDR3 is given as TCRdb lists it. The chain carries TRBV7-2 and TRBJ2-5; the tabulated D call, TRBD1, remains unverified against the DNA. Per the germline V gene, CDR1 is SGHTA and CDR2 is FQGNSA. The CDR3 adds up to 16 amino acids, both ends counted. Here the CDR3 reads CASSFQASIRGYTFGS.

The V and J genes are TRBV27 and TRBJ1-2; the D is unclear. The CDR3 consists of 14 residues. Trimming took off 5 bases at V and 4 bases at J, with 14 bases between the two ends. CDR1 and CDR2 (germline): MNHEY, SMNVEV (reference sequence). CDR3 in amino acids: CASSVFGSSYGYTF. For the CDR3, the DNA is TGTGCCAGCAGTGTATTTGGGAGTAGCTATGGCTACACCTTC.

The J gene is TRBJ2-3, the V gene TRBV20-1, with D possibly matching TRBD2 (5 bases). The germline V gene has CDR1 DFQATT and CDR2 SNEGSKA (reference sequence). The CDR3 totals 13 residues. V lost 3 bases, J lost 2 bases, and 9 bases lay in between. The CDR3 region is CSASTAATDTQYF. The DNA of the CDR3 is TGCAGTGCTAGTACAGCGGCCACAGATACGCAGTATTTT.

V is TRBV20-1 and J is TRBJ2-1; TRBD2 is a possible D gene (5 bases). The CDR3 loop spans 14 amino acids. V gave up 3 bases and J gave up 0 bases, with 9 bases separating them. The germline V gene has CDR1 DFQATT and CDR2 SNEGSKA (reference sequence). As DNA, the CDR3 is TGCAGTGCTAGTAGGGAGAGCTCCTACAATGAGCAGTTCTTC. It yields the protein CSASRESSYNEQFF.

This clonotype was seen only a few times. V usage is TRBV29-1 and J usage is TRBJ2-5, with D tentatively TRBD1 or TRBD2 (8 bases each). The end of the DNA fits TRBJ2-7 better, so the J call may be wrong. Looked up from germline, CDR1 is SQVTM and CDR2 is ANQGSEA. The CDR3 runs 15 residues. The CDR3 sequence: CSVERDRRGVYEQYF. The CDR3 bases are TGCAGCGTTGAACGGGACAGGCGGGGGGTTTACGAGCAGTACTTC.

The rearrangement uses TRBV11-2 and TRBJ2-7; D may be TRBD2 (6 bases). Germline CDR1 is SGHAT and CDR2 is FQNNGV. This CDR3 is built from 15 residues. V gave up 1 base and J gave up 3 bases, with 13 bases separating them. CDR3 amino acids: CASSLGGTLVYEQYF. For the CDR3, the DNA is TGTGCCAGCAGCTTAGGGGGGACTCTAGTCTACGAGCAGTACTTC.

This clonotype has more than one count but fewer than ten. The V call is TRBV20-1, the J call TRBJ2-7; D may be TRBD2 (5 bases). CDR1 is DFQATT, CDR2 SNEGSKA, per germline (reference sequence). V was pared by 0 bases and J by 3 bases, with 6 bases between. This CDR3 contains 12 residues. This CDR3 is CSARDGGYEQYF. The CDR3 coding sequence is TGCAGTGCTAGAGATGGAGGCTACGAGCAGTACTTC.

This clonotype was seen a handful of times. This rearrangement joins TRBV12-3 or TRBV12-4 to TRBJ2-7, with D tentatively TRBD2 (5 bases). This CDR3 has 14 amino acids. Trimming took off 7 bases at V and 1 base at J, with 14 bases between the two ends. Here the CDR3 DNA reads TGTGCCAGCACCAAGGTGGGCGGGTCCTACGAGCAGTACTTC. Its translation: CASTKVGGSYEQYF.

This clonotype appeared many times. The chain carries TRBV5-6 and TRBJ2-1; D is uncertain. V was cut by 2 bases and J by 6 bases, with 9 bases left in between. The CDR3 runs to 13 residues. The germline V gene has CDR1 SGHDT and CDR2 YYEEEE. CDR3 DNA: TGTGCCAGCAGCTTAATCAACCTCAATGAGCAGTTCTTC. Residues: CASSLINLNEQFF.

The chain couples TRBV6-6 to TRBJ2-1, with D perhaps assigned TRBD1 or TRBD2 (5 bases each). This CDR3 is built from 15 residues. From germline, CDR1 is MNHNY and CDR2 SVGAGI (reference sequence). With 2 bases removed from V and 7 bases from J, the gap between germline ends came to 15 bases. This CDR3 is CASSYIRGGWNEQFF. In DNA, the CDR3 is TGTGCCAGCAGTTACATACGGGGCGGTTGGAATGAGCAGTTCTTC.

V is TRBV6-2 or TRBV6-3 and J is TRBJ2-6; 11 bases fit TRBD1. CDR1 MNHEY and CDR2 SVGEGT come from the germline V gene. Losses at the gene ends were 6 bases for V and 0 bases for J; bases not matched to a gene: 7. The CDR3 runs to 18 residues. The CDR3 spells CASRGRTGGPSGANVLTF. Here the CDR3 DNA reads TGTGCCAGCAGGGGTAGGACAGGGGGCCCCTCTGGGGCCAACGTCCTGACTTTC.

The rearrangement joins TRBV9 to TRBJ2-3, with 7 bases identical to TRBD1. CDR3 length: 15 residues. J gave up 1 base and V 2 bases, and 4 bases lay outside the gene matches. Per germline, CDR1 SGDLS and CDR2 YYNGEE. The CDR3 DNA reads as TGTGCCAGCAGCGTTGATGGGACAGGCACAGATACGCAGTATTTT. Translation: CASSVDGTGTDTQYF.

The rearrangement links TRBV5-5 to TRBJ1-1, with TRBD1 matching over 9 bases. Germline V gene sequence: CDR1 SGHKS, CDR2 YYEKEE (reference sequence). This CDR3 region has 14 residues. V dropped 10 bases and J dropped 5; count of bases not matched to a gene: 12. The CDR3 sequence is CASYRGQGLTEAFF. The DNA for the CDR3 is TGTGCCTCATATCGGGGACAGGGATTGACTGAAGCTTTCTTT.

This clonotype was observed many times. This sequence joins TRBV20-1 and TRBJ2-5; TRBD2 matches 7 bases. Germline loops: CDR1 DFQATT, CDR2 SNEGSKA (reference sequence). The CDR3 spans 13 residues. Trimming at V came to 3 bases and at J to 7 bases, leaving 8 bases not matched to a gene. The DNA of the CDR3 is TGCAGTGCTAGCAGGGTAGCGGGTGGGACCCAGTACTTC. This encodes CSASRVAGGTQYF.

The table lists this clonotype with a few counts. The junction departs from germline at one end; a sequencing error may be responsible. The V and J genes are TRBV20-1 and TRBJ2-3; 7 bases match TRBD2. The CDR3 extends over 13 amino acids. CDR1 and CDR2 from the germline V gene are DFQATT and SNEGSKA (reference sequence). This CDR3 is CSADSTSRDTQYF. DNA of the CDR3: TGCAGTGCCGACTCGACTAGCAGAGATACGCAGTATTTT.

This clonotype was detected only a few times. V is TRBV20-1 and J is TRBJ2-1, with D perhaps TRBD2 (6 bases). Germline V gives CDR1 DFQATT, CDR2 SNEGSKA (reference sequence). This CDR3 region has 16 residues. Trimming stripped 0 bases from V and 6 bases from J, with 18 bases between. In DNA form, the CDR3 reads TGCAGTGCTAGAGATCCTTGGAGGGAGTCGGGCAATGAGCAGTTCTTC. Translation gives CSARDPWRESGNEQFF.

CDR3 residues: CASSEAWGINNEQFF. The CDR3 DNA follows: TGTGCCAGCAGTGAAGCATGGGGAATCAACAATGAGCAGTTCTTC. V is TRBV6-1 and J is TRBJ2-1; D uncertain. Germline V gene lookup returns CDR1 MNHNS and CDR2 SASEGT. Trimming pared 0 bases from V and 5 bases from J, leaving 11 bases between. The CDR3 length is 15 residues.

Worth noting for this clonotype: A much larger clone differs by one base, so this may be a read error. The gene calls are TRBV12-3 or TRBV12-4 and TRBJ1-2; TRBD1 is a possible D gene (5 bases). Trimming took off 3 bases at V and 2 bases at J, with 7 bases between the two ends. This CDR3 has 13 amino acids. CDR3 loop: CASSFKGNYGYTF. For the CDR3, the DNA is TGTGCCAGCAGTTTCAAGGGGAACTATGGCTACACCTTC.